This T cell receptor beta chain was obtained from a study of blood T cell repertoires in COVID-19. The wider study: COVID-19 samples collected from the United States, Italy and Spain covered acute and convalescent phases. Sample material is recorded as cDNA or gDNA derived from T cells, B-cell-depleted T cells, or PBMCs.

Per the study methods: Reference gene primer amplification yielded estimated nucleated cell counts. The protocol was immunoSEQ multiplex PCR, while the TCRdb copy is restricted to in-frame clones and leaves out a portion. The V and J calls and clone size were taken over from that table, and D and trimming were inferred from the DNA. The sample shows 60,000 to 90,000 clones, roughly 85% of them seen only once. Germline V CDR1 and CDR2: LNHDA, SQIVND (reference sequence). V shed 9 bases and J shed 7 bases, with 14 bases lying between them. The CDR3 extends over 12 amino acids. Sequences were obtained from peripheral blood. The sequence was collected from a woman older than 75 with active or convalescent COVID-19. The rearrangement uses TRBV19 and TRBJ2-3, with TRBD1 as a possible D gene (6 bases). CDR3 DNA sequence: TGTGCCAGCAGCAGGGGTAGAAATACGCAGTATTTT. Its translation: CASSRGRNTQYF.